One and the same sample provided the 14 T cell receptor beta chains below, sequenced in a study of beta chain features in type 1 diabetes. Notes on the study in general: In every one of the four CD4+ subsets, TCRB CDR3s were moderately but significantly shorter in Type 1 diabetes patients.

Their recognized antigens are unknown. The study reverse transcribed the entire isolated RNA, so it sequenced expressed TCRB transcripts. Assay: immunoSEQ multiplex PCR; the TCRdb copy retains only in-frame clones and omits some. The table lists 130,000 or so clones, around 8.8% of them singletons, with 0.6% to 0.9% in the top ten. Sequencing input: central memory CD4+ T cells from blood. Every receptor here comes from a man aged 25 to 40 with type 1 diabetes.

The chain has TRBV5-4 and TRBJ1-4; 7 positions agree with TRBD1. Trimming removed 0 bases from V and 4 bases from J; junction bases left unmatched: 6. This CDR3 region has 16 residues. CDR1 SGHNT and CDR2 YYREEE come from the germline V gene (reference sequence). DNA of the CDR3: TGTGCCAGCAGCTTGGCCCCGGCAGGGGGTAATGAAAAACTGTTTTTT. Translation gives CASSLAPAGGNEKLFF. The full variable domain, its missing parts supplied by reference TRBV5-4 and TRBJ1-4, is ETGVTQSPTHLIKTRGQQVTLRCSSQSGHNTVSWYQQALGQGPQFIFQYYREEENGRGNFPPRFSGLQFPNYSSELNVNALELDDSALYLCASSLAPAGGNEKLFFGSGTQLSVL.

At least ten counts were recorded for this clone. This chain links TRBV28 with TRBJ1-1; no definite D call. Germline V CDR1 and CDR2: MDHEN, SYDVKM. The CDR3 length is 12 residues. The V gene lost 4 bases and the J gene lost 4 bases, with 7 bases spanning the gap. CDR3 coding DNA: TGTGCCAGCAGTTCGTTGGCCACTGAAGCTTTCTTT. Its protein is CASSSLATEAFF.

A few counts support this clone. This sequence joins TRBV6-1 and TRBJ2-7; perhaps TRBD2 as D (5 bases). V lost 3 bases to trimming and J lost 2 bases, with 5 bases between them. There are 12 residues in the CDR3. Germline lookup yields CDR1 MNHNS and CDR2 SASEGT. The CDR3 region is CASSERAYEQYF. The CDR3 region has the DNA TGTGCCAGCAGTGAGCGGGCCTACGAGCAGTACTTC.

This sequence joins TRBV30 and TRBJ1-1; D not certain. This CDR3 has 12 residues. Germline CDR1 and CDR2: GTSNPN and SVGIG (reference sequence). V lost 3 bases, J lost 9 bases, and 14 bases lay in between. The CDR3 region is CAWRGMARQAFF. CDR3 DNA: TGTGCCTGGAGGGGTATGGCTAGACAAGCTTTCTTT.

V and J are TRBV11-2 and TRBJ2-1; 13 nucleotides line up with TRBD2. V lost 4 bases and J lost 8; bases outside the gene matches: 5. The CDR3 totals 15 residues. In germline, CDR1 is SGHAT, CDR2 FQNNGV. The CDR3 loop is CASSWTSGGRDEQFF. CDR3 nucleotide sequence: TGTGCCAGCAGCTGGACTAGCGGGGGCAGGGATGAGCAGTTCTTC.

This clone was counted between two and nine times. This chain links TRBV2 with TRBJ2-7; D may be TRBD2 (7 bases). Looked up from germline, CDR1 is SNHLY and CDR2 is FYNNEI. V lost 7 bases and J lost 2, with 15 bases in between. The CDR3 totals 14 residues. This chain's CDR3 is CASTSGGSPYEQYF. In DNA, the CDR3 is TGTGCCAGCACTTCGGGGGGCTCCCCCTACGAGCAGTACTTC.

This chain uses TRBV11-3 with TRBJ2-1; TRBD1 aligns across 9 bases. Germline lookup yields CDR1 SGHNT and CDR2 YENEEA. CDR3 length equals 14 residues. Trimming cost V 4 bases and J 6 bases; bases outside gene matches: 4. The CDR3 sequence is CASSWGTGSNEQFF. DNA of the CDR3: TGTGCCAGCAGCTGGGGGACAGGGAGCAATGAGCAGTTCTTC. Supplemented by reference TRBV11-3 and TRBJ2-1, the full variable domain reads EAGVVQSPRYKIIEKKQPVAFWCNPISGHNTLYWYLQNLGQGPELLIRYENEEAVDDSQLPKDRFSAERLKGVDSTLKIQPAELGDSAVYLCASSWGTGSNEQFFGPGTRLTVL.

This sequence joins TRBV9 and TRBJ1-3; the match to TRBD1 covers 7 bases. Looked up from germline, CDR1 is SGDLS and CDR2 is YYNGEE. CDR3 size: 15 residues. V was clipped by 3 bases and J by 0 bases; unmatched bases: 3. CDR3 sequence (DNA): TGTGCCAGCAGCGCTACAGGGGCCTCTGGAAACACCATATATTTT. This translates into CASSATGASGNTIYF.

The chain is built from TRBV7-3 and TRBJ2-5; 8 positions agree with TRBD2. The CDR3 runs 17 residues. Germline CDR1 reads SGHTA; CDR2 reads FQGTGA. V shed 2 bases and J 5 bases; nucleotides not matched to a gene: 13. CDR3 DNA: TGTGCCAGCAGCTTAGATTTGGGGGGACTAGTCAGCGAGACCCAGTACTTC. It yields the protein CASSLDLGGLVSETQYF.

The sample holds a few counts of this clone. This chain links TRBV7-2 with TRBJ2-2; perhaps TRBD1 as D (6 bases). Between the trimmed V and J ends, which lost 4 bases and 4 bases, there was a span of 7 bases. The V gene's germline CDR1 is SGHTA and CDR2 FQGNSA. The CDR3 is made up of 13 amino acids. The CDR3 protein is CASSSQGTGELFF. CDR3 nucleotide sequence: TGTGCCAGCAGCTCACAGGGCACCGGGGAGCTGTTTTTT.

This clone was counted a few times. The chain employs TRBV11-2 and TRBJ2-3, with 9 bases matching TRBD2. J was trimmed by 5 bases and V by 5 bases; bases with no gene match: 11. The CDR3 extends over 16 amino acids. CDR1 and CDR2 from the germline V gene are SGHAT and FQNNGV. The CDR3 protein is CASSLPGAGGVDTQYF. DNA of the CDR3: TGTGCCAGCAGCCTCCCGGGAGCGGGGGGTGTAGATACGCAGTATTTT.

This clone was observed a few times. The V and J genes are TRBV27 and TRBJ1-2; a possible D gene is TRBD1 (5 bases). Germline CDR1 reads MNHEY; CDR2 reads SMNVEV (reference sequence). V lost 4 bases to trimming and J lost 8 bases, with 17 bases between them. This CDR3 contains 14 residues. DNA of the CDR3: TGTGCCAGCAGTTACTTGCAGGGAACTGGAGGCTACACCTTC. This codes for CASSYLQGTGGYTF.

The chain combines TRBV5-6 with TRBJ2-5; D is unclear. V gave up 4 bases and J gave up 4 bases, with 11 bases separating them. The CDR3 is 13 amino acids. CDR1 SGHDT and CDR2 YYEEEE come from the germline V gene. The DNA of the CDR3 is TGTGCCAGCAGCCGCGCAGGATCAGAGACCCAGTACTTC. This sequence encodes CASSRAGSETQYF.

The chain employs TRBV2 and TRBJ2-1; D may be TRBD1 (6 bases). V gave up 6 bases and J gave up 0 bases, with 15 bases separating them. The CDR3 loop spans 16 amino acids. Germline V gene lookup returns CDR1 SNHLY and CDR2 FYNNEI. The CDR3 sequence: CASRLQGGSSYNEQFF. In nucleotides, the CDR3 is TGTGCCAGCAGATTACAGGGCGGAAGCTCCTACAATGAGCAGTTCTTC.